The 12 T cell receptor beta chains given below trace back to one sample, sequenced in a study of vaccination and CD4 T cells after COVID-19. Cultured CD4+ T cell DNA was sequenced using the Oncomine TCR Beta short-read assay. TCRdb reanalysed the PCR reads using MiXCR and keeps one entry per CDR3 protein. Of about 21,000 distinct CDR3 sequences listed, around 46% are singletons. These receptors' antigens are unknown. Time point: late sampling 161 to 241 days after vaccination in three convalescent patients. This sample's treatment: roughly 10-day PBMC culture with coronavirus spike peptide pools or control peptides (ViraFEST assay). Sample: CD4+ T cells from blood, cultured in vitro, taken about 7 months after SARS-CoV-2 vaccination. The receptors derive from a human donor who had recovered from COVID-19.

V usage is TRBV21-1 and J usage is TRBJ2-5; the table names TRBD1, a call not compared with the DNA. TRBV21-1 is annotated as a pseudogene. The CDR3 runs 14 residues. The CDR3 reads CASSTGTVQETQYF. The DNA for the CDR3 is TGTGCCAGCAGCACTGGGACAGTTCAAGAGACCCAGTACTTC.

This clonotype appeared once. This chain connects TRBV19 to TRBJ1-2; D perhaps matches TRBD1 (6 bases). The germline V gene has CDR1 LNHDA and CDR2 SQIVND (reference sequence). V was cut by 2 bases and J by 8 bases, with 15 bases left in between. CDR3 length: 14 amino acids. The CDR3 here is CASSIQGRERGYTF. The DNA for the CDR3 is TGTGCCAGTAGTATACAGGGGCGAGAGCGAGGCTACACCTTC.

The chain is built from TRBV7-2 and TRBJ2-3; maybe TRBD2 (5 bases). Germline CDR1 reads SGHTA; CDR2 reads FQGNSA. The CDR3 has 16 amino acids. Trimming took off 1 base at V and 6 bases at J, with 17 bases between the two ends. Here the CDR3 DNA reads TGTGCCAGCAGCTTAGTTTACAGCGGTGGGCGGGATACGCAGTATTTT. Protein: CASSLVYSGGRDTQYF.

The gene calls are TRBV20-1 and TRBJ1-2; D might be TRBD1 (5 bases). The CDR3 has 15 amino acids. Trimming removed 2 bases at V and 1 base at J, with 14 bases between. Germline V gives CDR1 DFQATT, CDR2 SNEGSKA (reference sequence). The CDR3 here is CSARPGRIVNYGYTF. The CDR3 bases are TGCAGTGCTAGACCGGGACGGATAGTTAACTATGGCTACACCTTC.

This rearrangement joins TRBV7-2 to TRBJ1-5, with D unclear. Germline CDR1 SGHTA, CDR2 FQGNSA. The V and J ends lost 5 bases and 7 bases respectively, with 24 bases between them. The CDR3 is 17 amino acids. DNA for the CDR3: TGTGCCAGCAGCCCCTCGGGTTCGGGCGGTGGGTACCAGCCCCAGCATTTT. This sequence encodes CASSPSGSGGGYQPQHF.

This clonotype was observed a single time. The rearrangement joins TRBV20-1 to TRBJ1-2; 12 positions agree with TRBD1. There are 19 residues in the CDR3. The V gene end was trimmed by 2 bases and the J gene end by 1 base; junction bases not matched to a gene: 14. Germline V gene data show CDR1 as DFQATT and CDR2 as SNEGSKA (reference sequence). CDR3 nucleotides: TGCAGTGCTAGACAACAGACCCCCGGGACAGGGGGCTATAACTATGGCTACACCTTC. This sequence encodes CSARQQTPGTGGYNYGYTF.

The chain carries TRBV7-9 and TRBJ2-5, with 9 bases aligning to TRBD2. V shed 2 bases, J shed 5 bases, and the junction held 6 bases outside the gene matches. Germline-derived CDR1 and CDR2 are SEHNR and FQNEAQ (reference sequence). This CDR3 is 15 amino acids long. The CDR3 is CASSLRREGHETQYF. The CDR3, as DNA: TGTGCCAGCAGCTTAAGGCGGGAGGGCCATGAGACCCAGTACTTC. Looking up the rest from reference TRBV7-9 and TRBJ2-5 gives the full variable domain: DTGVSQNPRHKITKRGQNVTFRCDPISEHNRLYWYRQTLGQGPEFLTYFQNEAQLEKSRLLSDRFSAERPKGSFSTLEIQRTEQGDSAMYLCASSLRREGHETQYFGPGTRLLVL.

The gene calls are TRBV20-1 and TRBJ2-1, with 8 nucleotides matching TRBD1. The CDR3 extends over 16 amino acids. The germline V gene encodes CDR1 DFQATT and CDR2 SNEGSKA (reference sequence). The trim removed 5 bases at V and 1 base at J, leaving 10 bases unmatched. CDR3 loop: CSAPMRTGRSYNEQFF. The CDR3 DNA follows: TGCAGTGCTCCGATGCGGACAGGGAGGTCCTACAATGAGCAGTTCTTC.

In its sample, this clonotype was seen a few times. The DNA of the CDR3 is TGTGCCAGCAGCGGACAGGGGGGGTGGAATTCACCCCTCCACTTT. Encoded protein: CASSGQGGWNSPLHF. The J gene is TRBJ1-6, the V gene TRBV6-1; 10 bases line up with TRBD1. The CDR3 is 15 residues long. CDR1 is MNHNS and CDR2 is SASEGT in the germline V gene. V shed 6 bases and J 7 bases; nucleotides not matched to a gene: 6.

In this sample, this clonotype turned up a few times. The chain recombines TRBV7-8 with TRBJ1-1; no definite D call. Germline loops: CDR1 SGHVS, CDR2 FQNEAQ. V was pared by 4 bases and J by 1 base, with 7 bases between. This CDR3 is 13 amino acids long. The CDR3 loop reads CASSSTRNTEAFF. In DNA, the CDR3 is TGTGCCAGCAGCTCCACTAGGAACACTGAAGCTTTCTTT.

There are a few counts of this clonotype. This chain joins TRBV20-1 and TRBJ2-5; D gene ambiguous. Germline assignment: CDR1 DFQATT and CDR2 SNEGSKA (reference sequence). V was cut by 1 base and J by 1 base, with 7 bases left in between. This CDR3 comprises 13 residues. This chain's CDR3 is CSARGQVQETQYF. CDR3 coding DNA: TGCAGTGCTAGAGGTCAGGTCCAAGAGACCCAGTACTTC.

The rearrangement joins TRBV20-1 to TRBJ2-1; 9 nucleotides match TRBD1. In germline, CDR1 is DFQATT, CDR2 SNEGSKA (reference sequence). After removal of 0 bases from V and 9 bases from J, the junction contained 12 bases not matched to a gene. The CDR3 contains 16 residues. The CDR3 here is CSARETGTGFSSEQFF. CDR3 DNA sequence: TGCAGTGCTAGAGAGACCGGGACAGGGTTCAGTAGTGAGCAGTTCTTC.